The clone carrying this T cell receptor (beta chain) was found many times. What it binds is not known. The sample belongs to a study of T cells in Graves' hyperthyroidism and ophthalmopathy. Study as a whole: Before any treatment, at initial diagnosis, peripheral blood was collected. Points from the study as a whole: The model identified upcoming ophthalmopathy a median approximately six months ahead of onset. Most expanded thyroid clonotypes above 0.001 recurred in blood.

RNA transcripts were the template for amplifying TCR beta CDR3 regions. The HTBI primer set was used in a first-round RT-PCR of the TCR CDR3. TCRdb re-analysed the multiplex PCR reads in MiXCR, keeping a single row per CDR3 protein. The sample includes approximately 620,000 distinct CDR3 sequences, over 11% of them seen just once. The TCR comes from a woman in her 30s with Graves' hyperthyroidism that later progressed to Graves' ophthalmopathy. Sequenced sample: blood.

CDR3 sequence: CSARVSSGDEQFF. The CDR3 DNA follows: TGCAGTGCGCGGGTCTCTAGCGGGGATGAGCAGTTCTTC. The chain has TRBV20-1 and TRBJ2-1, with 9 bases fitting TRBD2. Looked up from germline, CDR1 is DFQATT and CDR2 is SNEGSKA (reference sequence). V shed 6 bases and J 8 bases; nucleotides not matched to a gene: 8. CDR3 length: 13 residues.